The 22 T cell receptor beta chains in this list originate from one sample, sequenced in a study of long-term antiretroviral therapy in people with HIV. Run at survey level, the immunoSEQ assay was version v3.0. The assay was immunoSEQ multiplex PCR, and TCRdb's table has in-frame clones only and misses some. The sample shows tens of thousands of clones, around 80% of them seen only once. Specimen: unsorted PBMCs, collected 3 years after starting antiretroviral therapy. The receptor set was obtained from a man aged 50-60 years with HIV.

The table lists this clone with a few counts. The CDR3 protein is CASSLDRHGYTF. The CDR3 coding sequence is TGTGCCAGCAGCTTGGATCGCCATGGCTACACCTTC. The chain is built from TRBV5-6 and TRBJ1-2; the D is unclear. The CDR3 totals 12 residues. Germline V gene sequence: CDR1 SGHDT, CDR2 YYEEEE. V was cut by 0 bases and J by 6 bases, with 6 bases left in between.

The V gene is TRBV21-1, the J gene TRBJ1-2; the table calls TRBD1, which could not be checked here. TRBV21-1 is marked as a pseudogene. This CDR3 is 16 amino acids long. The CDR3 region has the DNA TGTGCCAGCACCTCATGTCCCGGGACAGCCCTCTATGGCTACACCTTC. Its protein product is CASTSCPGTALYGYTF.

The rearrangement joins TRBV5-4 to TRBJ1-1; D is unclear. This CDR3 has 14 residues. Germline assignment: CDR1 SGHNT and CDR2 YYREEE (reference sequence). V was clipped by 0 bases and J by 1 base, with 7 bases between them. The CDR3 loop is CASSLDRQNTEAFF. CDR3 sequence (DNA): TGTGCCAGCAGCTTGGACCGCCAGAACACTGAAGCTTTCTTT.

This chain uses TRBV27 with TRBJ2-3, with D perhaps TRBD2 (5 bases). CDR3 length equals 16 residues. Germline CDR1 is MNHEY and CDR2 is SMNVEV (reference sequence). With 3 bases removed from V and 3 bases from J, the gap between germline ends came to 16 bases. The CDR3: CASSFSQSSGTDTQYF. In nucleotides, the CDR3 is TGTGCCAGCAGTTTTTCTCAGTCTTCGGGGACAGATACGCAGTATTTT.

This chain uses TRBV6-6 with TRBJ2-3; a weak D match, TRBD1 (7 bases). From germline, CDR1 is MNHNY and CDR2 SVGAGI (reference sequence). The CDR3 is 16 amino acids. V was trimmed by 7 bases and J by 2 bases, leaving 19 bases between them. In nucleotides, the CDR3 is TGTGCCAGCACCTCGAGGGGGCGGGGCCCCACAGATACGCAGTATTTT. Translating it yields CASTSRGRGPTDTQYF.

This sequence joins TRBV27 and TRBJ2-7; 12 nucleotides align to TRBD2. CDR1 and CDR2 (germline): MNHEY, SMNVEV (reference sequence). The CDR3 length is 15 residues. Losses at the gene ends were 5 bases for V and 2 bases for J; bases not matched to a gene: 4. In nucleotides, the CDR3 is TGTGCCAGCAGTCCGACTAGCGGGGGTACCTACGAGCAGTACTTC. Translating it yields CASSPTSGGTYEQYF.

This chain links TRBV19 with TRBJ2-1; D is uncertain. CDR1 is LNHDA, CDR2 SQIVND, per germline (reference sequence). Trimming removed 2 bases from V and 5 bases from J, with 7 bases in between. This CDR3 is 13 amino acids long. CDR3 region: CASSIKLHNEQFF. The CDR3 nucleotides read TGTGCCAGTAGTATAAAACTTCACAATGAGCAGTTCTTC.

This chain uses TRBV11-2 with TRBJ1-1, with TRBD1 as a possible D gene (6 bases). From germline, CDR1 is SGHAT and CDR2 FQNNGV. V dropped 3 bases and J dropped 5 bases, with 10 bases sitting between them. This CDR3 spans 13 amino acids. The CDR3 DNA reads TGTGCCAGCAGCTTGATTAGGGGGACTGAAGCTTTCTTT. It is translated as CASSLIRGTEAFF.

CDR3 amino acids: CASSEGPGQGIHEQYF. The CDR3 DNA sequence: TGTGCCAGCAGTGAAGGACCGGGACAGGGGATACACGAGCAGTACTTC. V and J are TRBV2 and TRBJ2-7, with 10 positions matching TRBD1. The CDR3 has 16 residues. The germline gives CDR1 SNHLY, CDR2 FYNNEI. With V trimmed by 1 base and J by 5 bases, 8 bases remained unmatched.

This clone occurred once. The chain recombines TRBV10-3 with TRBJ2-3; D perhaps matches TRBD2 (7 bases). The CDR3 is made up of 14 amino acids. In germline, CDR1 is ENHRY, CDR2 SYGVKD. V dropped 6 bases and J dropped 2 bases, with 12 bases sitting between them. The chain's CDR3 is CAISPGGYTDTQYF. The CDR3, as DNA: TGTGCCATCAGCCCGGGGGGCTACACAGATACGCAGTATTTT.

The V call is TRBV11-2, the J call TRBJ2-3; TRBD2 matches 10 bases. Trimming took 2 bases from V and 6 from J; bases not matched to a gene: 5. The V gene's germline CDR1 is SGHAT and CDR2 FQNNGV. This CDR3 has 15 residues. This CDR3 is CASSLQLAGSDTQYF. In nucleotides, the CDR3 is TGTGCCAGCAGCTTACAACTAGCGGGAAGCGATACGCAGTATTTT.

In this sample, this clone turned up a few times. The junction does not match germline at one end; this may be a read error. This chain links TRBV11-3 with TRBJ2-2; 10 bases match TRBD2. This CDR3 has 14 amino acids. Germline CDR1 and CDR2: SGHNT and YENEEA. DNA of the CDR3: TGTGCCACCAGCGGGGGGGCGATGTCCGGGGAGCTGTTTTTT. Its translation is CATSGGAMSGELFF.

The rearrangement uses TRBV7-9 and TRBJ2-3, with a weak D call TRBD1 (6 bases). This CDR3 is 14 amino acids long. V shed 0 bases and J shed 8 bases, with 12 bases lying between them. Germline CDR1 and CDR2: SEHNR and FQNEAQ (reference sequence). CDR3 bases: TGTGCCAGCAGCTTAGCGAGGGACACGGGTACGCAGTATTTT. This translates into CASSLARDTGTQYF.

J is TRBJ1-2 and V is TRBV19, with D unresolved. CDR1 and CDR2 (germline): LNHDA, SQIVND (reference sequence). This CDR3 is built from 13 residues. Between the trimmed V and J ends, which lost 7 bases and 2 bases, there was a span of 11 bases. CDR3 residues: CASTTRANYGYTF. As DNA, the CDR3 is TGTGCCAGTACCACACGGGCGAACTATGGCTACACCTTC.

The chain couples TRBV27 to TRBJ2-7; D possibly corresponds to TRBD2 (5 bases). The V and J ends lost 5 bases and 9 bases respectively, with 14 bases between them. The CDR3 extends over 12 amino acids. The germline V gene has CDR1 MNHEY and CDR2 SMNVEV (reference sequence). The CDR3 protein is CASSPTGSRQYF. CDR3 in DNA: TGTGCCAGCAGTCCAACGGGGAGCAGGCAGTACTTC.

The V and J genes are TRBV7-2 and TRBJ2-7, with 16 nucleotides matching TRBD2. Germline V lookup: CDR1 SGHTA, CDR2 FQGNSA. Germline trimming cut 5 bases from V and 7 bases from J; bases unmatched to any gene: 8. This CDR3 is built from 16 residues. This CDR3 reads CASSLAGTSGRGEQYF. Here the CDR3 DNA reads TGTGCCAGCAGCCTCGCCGGGACTAGCGGGAGGGGTGAGCAGTACTTC.

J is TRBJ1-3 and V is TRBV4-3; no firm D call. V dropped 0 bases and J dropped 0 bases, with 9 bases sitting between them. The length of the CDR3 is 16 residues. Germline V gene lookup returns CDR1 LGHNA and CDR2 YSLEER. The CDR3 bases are TGCGCCAGCAGCCAAGATAACGGTGGCTCTGGAAACACCATATATTTT. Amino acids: CASSQDNGGSGNTIYF.

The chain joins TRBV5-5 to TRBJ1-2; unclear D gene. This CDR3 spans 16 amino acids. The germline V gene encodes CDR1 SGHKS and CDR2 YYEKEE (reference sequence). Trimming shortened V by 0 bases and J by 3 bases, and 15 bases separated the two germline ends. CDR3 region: CASSLEPVGVDYGYTF. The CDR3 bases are TGTGCCAGCAGCTTGGAGCCCGTGGGTGTGGACTATGGCTACACCTTC. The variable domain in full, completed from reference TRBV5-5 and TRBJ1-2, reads DAGVTQSPTHLIKTRGQQVTLRCSPISGHKSVSWYQQVLGQGPQFIFQYYEKEERGRGNFPDRFSARQFPNYSSELNVNALLLGDSALYLCASSLEPVGVDYGYTFGSGTRLTVV.

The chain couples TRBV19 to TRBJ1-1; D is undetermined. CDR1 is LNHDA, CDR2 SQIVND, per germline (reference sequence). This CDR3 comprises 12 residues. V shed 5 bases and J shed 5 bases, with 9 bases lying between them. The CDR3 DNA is TGTGCCAGTAGTCCAGCGGGGACTGAAGCTTTCTTT. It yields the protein CASSPAGTEAFF.

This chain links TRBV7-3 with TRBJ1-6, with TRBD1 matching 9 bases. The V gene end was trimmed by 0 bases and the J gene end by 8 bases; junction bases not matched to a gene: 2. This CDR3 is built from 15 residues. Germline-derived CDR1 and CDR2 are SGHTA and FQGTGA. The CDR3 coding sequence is TGTGCCAGCAGCTTAACGGACAGGGGAGATTCACCCCTCCACTTT. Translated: CASSLTDRGDSPLHF. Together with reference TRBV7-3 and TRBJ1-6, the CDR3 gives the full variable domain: GAGVSQTPSNKVTEKGKYVELRCDPISGHTALYWYRQSLGQGPEFLIYFQGTGAADDSGLPNDRFFAVRPEGSVSTLKIQRTERGDSAVYLCASSLTDRGDSPLHFGNGTRLTVT.

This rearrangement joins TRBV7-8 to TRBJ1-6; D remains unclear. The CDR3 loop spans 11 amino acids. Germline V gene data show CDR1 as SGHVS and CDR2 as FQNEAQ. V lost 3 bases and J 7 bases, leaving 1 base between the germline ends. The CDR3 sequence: CASSFNSPLHF. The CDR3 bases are TGTGCCAGCAGCTTCAATTCACCCCTCCACTTT.

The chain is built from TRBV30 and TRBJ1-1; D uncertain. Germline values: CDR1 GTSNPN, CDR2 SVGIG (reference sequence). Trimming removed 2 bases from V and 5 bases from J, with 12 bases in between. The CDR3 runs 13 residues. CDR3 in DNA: TGTGCCTGGAGTTTTTATTTGGAGACTGAAGCTTTCTTT. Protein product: CAWSFYLETEAFF.